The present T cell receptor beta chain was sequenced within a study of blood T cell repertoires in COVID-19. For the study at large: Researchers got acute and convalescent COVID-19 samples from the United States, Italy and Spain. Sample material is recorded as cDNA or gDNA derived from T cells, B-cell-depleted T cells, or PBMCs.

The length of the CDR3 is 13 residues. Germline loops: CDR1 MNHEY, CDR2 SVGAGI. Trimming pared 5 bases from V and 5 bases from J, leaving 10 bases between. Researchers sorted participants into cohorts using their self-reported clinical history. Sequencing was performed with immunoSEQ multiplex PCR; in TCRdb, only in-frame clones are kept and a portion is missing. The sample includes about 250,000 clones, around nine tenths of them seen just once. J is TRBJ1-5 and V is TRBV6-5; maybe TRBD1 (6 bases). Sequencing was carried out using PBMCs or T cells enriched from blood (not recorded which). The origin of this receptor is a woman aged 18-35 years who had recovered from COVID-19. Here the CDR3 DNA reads TGTGCCAGCAGTAGGGGGACCTATCAGCCCCAGCATTTT. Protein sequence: CASSRGTYQPQHF.